These 28 T cell receptor beta chains originate from one sample sequenced in a study of shared clonotypes between healthy human individuals. Profiling relied on immunoSEQ multiplex PCR, and the TCRdb table lists in-frame clones only, not all of them. The sample lists about a million clones; less than 85% were seen once. Sequencing was performed on memory CD4+ T cells sorted from blood. The subset is: CD45RA-negative fraction. These TCRs come from a man between 18 and 35 years old in good health.

With respect to this clone: In the same sample, other DNA sequences code for this CDR3. The chain combines TRBV29-1 with TRBJ2-3; D unresolved. The V end was cut by 3 bases, the J end by 6 bases, with 7 bases between. The V gene's germline CDR1 is SQVTM and CDR2 ANQGSEA. CDR3 length: 11 residues. The CDR3 DNA reads as TGCAGCGTTGAGAGCTTGGATACGCAGTATTTT. It encodes CSVESLDTQYF.

CDR3 DNA: TGCGCCAGCAGCCAGACGGGTCCTTCTAGCGTTCGGCGGAGCGAGCAGTACTTC. As protein: CASSQTGPSSVRRSEQYF. The rearrangement uses TRBV4-1 and TRBJ2-7; TRBD2 is a possible D gene (6 bases). V lost 3 bases to trimming and J lost 6 bases, with 27 bases between them. CDR3 length: 18 residues. CDR1 and CDR2 from the germline V gene are MGHRA and YSYEKL.

This chain connects TRBV27 to TRBJ1-6, with D maybe TRBD1 (6 bases). V gave up 5 bases and J gave up 6 bases, with 14 bases separating them. The CDR3 extends over 15 amino acids. Germline V lookup: CDR1 MNHEY, CDR2 SMNVEV (reference sequence). The CDR3 region is CASSEGGWGNSPLHF. The CDR3 DNA is TGTGCCAGCAGTGAAGGGGGTTGGGGTAATTCACCCCTCCACTTT.

This sequence joins TRBV18 and TRBJ1-2; no clear D. V lost 0 bases and J 11 bases, leaving 13 bases between the germline ends. CDR3 size: 13 residues. Per germline, CDR1 KGHSH and CDR2 LQKENI. CDR3 region: CASSPPVQDPYTF. The CDR3, as DNA: TGTGCCAGCTCACCACCGGTGCAGGACCCTTACACCTTC. The variable domain in full, with the rest retrieved from reference TRBV18 and TRBJ1-2, is NAGVMQNPRHLVRRRGQEARLRCSPMKGHSHVYWYRQLPEEGLKFMVYLQKENIIDESGMPKERFSAEFPKEGPSILRIQQVVRGDSAAYFCASSPPVQDPYTFGSGTRLTVV.

V usage is TRBV11-3 and J usage is TRBJ2-3; D ambiguous. V was shortened by 1 base and J by 5 bases, with 10 bases between the two germline ends. CDR3 length: 14 amino acids. CDR1 and CDR2 from the germline V gene are SGHNT and YENEEA. The CDR3 here is CASSLGQSGDTQYF. The CDR3 coding sequence is TGTGCCAGCAGCTTAGGGCAGTCCGGAGATACGCAGTATTTT.

The V gene is TRBV2, the J gene TRBJ2-1; the D gene is possibly TRBD1 (6 bases). This CDR3 region has 16 residues. Trimming pared 4 bases from V and 4 bases from J, leaving 17 bases between. CDR1 and CDR2 from the germline V gene are SNHLY and FYNNEI. The CDR3 nucleotides are TGTGCCAGCAGTGTTGGTCTTGGGACAACGTACAATGAGCAGTTCTTC. Encoded protein: CASSVGLGTTYNEQFF. Drawing the rest from reference TRBV2 and TRBJ2-1, the complete variable domain is EPEVTQTPSHQVTQMGQEVILRCVPISNHLYFYWYRQILGQKVEFLVSFYNNEISEKSEIFDDQFSVERPDGSNFTLKIRSTKLEDSAMYFCASSVGLGTTYNEQFFGPGTRLTVL.

The chain is built from TRBV7-2 and TRBJ1-1; no reliable D call. V was cut by 1 base and J by 4 bases, with 4 bases left in between. This CDR3 has 12 amino acids. CDR1 and CDR2 from the germline V gene are SGHTA and FQGNSA. CDR3 loop: CASSLVPTEAFF. The CDR3 nucleotides are TGTGCCAGCAGCTTAGTACCCACTGAAGCTTTCTTT.

The chain links TRBV6-1 to TRBJ2-7, with D uncertain. Trimming removed 2 bases at V and 3 bases at J, with 11 bases between. Germline-derived CDR1 and CDR2 are MNHNS and SASEGT. The length of the CDR3 is 14 residues. CDR3 residues: CASSESGSLYEQYF. The DNA of the CDR3 is TGTGCCAGCAGTGAATCTGGGTCCCTCTACGAGCAGTACTTC.

This chain joins TRBV28 and TRBJ1-2, with D unresolved. In germline, CDR1 is MDHEN, CDR2 SYDVKM. The V and J ends lost 4 bases and 2 bases respectively, with 11 bases between them. This CDR3 has 14 residues. The CDR3 protein is CASSSHGPNYGYTF. The CDR3 nucleotides read TGTGCCAGCAGTTCGCACGGGCCCAACTATGGCTACACCTTC.

This clone was recorded a few times. This rearrangement joins TRBV18 to TRBJ1-1; D uncertain. V shed 3 bases and J shed 4 bases, with 18 bases lying between them. The CDR3 is made up of 16 amino acids. Germline V gene lookup returns CDR1 KGHSH and CDR2 LQKENI. CDR3 sequence reads: CASSPFEIGSFTEAFF. CDR3 DNA sequence: TGTGCCAGCTCACCTTTTGAGATAGGGTCTTTCACTGAAGCTTTCTTT.

Worth noting for this clone: Other DNA variants within this sample encode the same CDR3. The chain couples TRBV13 to TRBJ1-5; D possibly corresponds to TRBD1 (6 bases). Trimming stripped 3 bases from V and 3 bases from J, with 9 bases between. This CDR3 has 14 amino acids. The germline CDR1 and CDR2 sequences are PRHDT and FYEKMQ (reference sequence). The CDR3 loop is CASSLGHLNQPQHF. The DNA of the CDR3 is TGTGCCAGCAGCTTGGGACATCTCAATCAGCCCCAGCATTTT.

This sequence joins TRBV15 and TRBJ1-4; D uncertain. Germline CDR1 reads LNHNV; CDR2 reads YYDKDF (reference sequence). This CDR3 is 15 amino acids long. The ends were cut back, 0 bases at V and 4 bases at J, with 9 bases in the middle. DNA for the CDR3: TGTGCCACCAGCAGAGATAAAAGTCTTAATGAAAAACTGTTTTTT. It encodes CATSRDKSLNEKLFF.

V and J are TRBV6-5 and TRBJ2-7; TRBD1 is a possible D gene (5 bases). The CDR3 covers 14 residues. The germline V gene encodes CDR1 MNHEY and CDR2 SVGAGI. Trimming took off 3 bases at V and 6 bases at J, with 15 bases between the two ends. CDR3 sequence reads: CASSYLPGNGEQYF. DNA for the CDR3: TGTGCCAGCAGTTATCTTCCAGGGAACGGCGAGCAGTACTTC.

This clone has just a few counts. Other DNA sequences in this sample translate to the same CDR3. The chain carries TRBV7-2 and TRBJ2-5; D remains ambiguous. The length of the CDR3 is 12 residues. V shed 2 bases and J shed 4 bases, with 5 bases lying between them. Germline loops: CDR1 SGHTA, CDR2 FQGNSA. The CDR3 DNA follows: TGTGCCAGCAGCTTATCCGGAGAGACCCAGTACTTC. Its protein product is CASSLSGETQYF.

The V and J genes are TRBV5-1 and TRBJ2-3; D gene uncertain. Trimming removed 5 bases at V and 2 bases at J, with 12 bases between. Germline CDR1 and CDR2: SGHRS and YFSETQ. The CDR3 length is 14 residues. CDR3 loop: CASRTGTATDTQYF. The CDR3, as DNA: TGCGCCAGCAGAACTGGCACAGCCACAGATACGCAGTATTTT.

V usage is TRBV28 and J usage is TRBJ1-1; 7 nucleotides line up with TRBD1. Germline-derived CDR1 and CDR2 are MDHEN and SYDVKM. V was pared by 5 bases and J by 0 bases, with 3 bases of the junction left unmatched. The CDR3 covers 14 residues. CDR3 protein: CASSQGGMNTEAFF. In DNA form, the CDR3 reads TGTGCCAGCAGTCAGGGGGGGATGAACACTGAAGCTTTCTTT.

The J gene is TRBJ2-7, the V gene TRBV5-6; D call uncertain. Between the trimmed V and J ends, which lost 0 bases and 3 bases, there was a span of 4 bases. The CDR3 spans 12 residues. Germline V gene data show CDR1 as SGHDT and CDR2 as YYEEEE. Here the CDR3 DNA reads TGTGCCAGCAGCTTGGAAAGCTACGAGCAGTACTTC. This translates into CASSLESYEQYF.

The genes are TRBV30 and TRBJ1-5; TRBD1 agrees at 11 bases. In germline, CDR1 is GTSNPN, CDR2 SVGIG (reference sequence). Trimming at V came to 0 bases and at J to 4 bases, leaving 8 bases not matched to a gene. CDR3 length: 17 residues. This CDR3 reads CAWSVRDRGSQNQPQHF. The CDR3 DNA reads TGTGCCTGGAGTGTACGGGACAGGGGGTCCCAAAATCAGCCCCAGCATTTT.

The rearrangement links TRBV5-6 to TRBJ2-5; no firm D call. The germline V gene has CDR1 SGHDT and CDR2 YYEEEE. Trimming shortened V by 4 bases and J by 5 bases, and 15 bases separated the two germline ends. CDR3 length: 14 residues. CDR3 nucleotide sequence: TGTGCCAGCAGCCCTATCGAGGTCGGGGAGACCCAGTACTTC. Protein: CASSPIEVGETQYF.

The CDR3 spells CSVEVQGAAGNTIYF. The CDR3 DNA sequence: TGCAGCGTTGAAGTACAGGGGGCGGCAGGAAACACCATATATTTT. The chain couples TRBV29-1 to TRBJ1-3; 9 nucleotides agree with TRBD1. Germline V gene data show CDR1 as SQVTM and CDR2 as ANQGSEA. This CDR3 spans 15 amino acids. J was trimmed by 4 bases and V by 1 base; bases with no gene match: 5.

J is TRBJ2-5 and V is TRBV7-3; D unresolved. Deletions cut 1 base from V and 3 bases from J, with 9 bases between. The CDR3 spans 14 residues. CDR1 is SGHTA, CDR2 FQGTGA, per germline. CDR3 sequence: CASSLNGREETQYF. DNA of the CDR3: TGTGCCAGCAGCTTAAACGGTAGAGAAGAGACCCAGTACTTC.

The chain employs TRBV28 and TRBJ2-7; D gene unclear. This CDR3 contains 11 residues. Trimming left V 2 bases short and J 10 bases short, with 9 bases between. Germline CDR1 MDHEN, CDR2 SYDVKM. CDR3 in DNA: TGTGCCAGCAGTTTACAGCAGCTACAGTACTTC. Its protein is CASSLQQLQYF.

Here the CDR3 DNA reads TGTGCCAGCAGTGAAAGGAATGAGAGGGCCAGGGCCAAAAACATTCAGTACTTC. Its protein product is CASSERNERARAKNIQYF. The chain uses TRBV6-1 and TRBJ2-4; the D gene is possibly TRBD2 (5 bases). Trimming shortened V by 2 bases and J by 1 base, and 18 bases separated the two germline ends. Germline CDR1 reads MNHNS; CDR2 reads SASEGT. The CDR3 runs to 18 residues.

The genes are TRBV10-3 and TRBJ1-6; D call uncertain. The CDR3 totals 15 residues. Germline CDR1 and CDR2: ENHRY and SYGVKD. The V end lost 4 bases, the J end lost 10 bases, and 17 bases lay between the germline ends. The CDR3 loop is CAISGNASPNSPLHF. The CDR3 region has the DNA TGTGCCATCAGTGGTAACGCATCCCCAAACTCACCCCTCCACTTT.

The CDR3 coding sequence is TGTGCCAGCAGCCAAACGGCCGGAAGCACAGATACGCAGTATTTT. Protein sequence: CASSQTAGSTDTQYF. The chain recombines TRBV14 with TRBJ2-3; D remains ambiguous. The germline V and J ends were trimmed by 2 bases and 0 bases, with 9 bases remaining between them. CDR3 length: 15 amino acids. CDR1 and CDR2 from the germline V gene are SGHDN and FVKESK.

The CDR3 spells CASSERTGTTEAFF. CDR3 in DNA: TGCGCCAGCAGTGAAAGGACAGGGACCACTGAAGCTTTCTTT. The rearrangement uses TRBV10-1 and TRBJ1-1; TRBD1 aligns across 8 bases. Germline V gene sequence: CDR1 WNHNN, CDR2 SYGVQD (reference sequence). The CDR3 length is 14 residues. V lost 3 bases, J lost 4 bases, and 4 bases stayed unmatched.

The chain carries TRBV18 and TRBJ2-7, with D tentatively TRBD1 (6 bases). The ends were cut back, 5 bases at V and 6 bases at J, with 17 bases in the middle. Germline values: CDR1 KGHSH, CDR2 LQKENI. The CDR3 has 14 amino acids. The CDR3 bases are TGTGCCAGCTCAACGTCTTCAGGGGCACCCGAGCAGTACTTC. This codes for CASSTSSGAPEQYF.

The rearrangement uses TRBV18 and TRBJ1-1; 7 bases align to TRBD1. Germline-derived CDR1 and CDR2 are KGHSH and LQKENI. The CDR3 length is 16 residues. Trimming removed 6 bases from V and 5 bases from J; junction bases left unmatched: 15. CDR3 coding DNA: TGTGCCAGCTCCCCCACCGTGGCAGGGGGAGGGACTGAAGCTTTCTTT. Translation: CASSPTVAGGGTEAFF.